A single TCR beta chain is shown here with its context. Its antigen is unknown. No qualities accompany the bases; no much larger clone lies one base away. This sample is drawn from a study of regulatory T cells in long-lasting Graves disease (dated by TCRdb to 2020 to 2022). Regarding the complete study: In the newly diagnosed Graves' disease group, patients had been taking antithyroid drugs for less than 3 months. This study used TCR sequencing and RNA sequencing of peripheral blood to compare persistent Graves' disease patients against newly diagnosed Graves' disease patients. The study was conducted in China and was registered as a clinical trial. A total of around 33 samples were covered by TCR sequencing, comprising around 13 persistent and 20 or so newly diagnosed Graves' disease patients. General conclusions and limits of the study: Sequencing and analysis were limited to the TCR beta chain. More public clonotypes were shared among persistent patients (fewer than 3,000) than among newly diagnosed patients (over 900). The small sample size was acknowledged by the authors as a limitation that may reduce accuracy. Lower TCR Shannon entropy and fewer highly expanded clones were observed in persistent Graves' disease patients than in newly diagnosed patients, which suggested clonal expansion. Because the primary lesion, thyroid tissue, could not be accessed, the study looked at peripheral blood alone. Preferential use of TRBV28, TRBJ1-2 and TRBJ2-5 was observed in persistent disease, whereas TRBV20-1 and TRBJ2-1 were favored in newly diagnosed disease.

The sample's time point label is to be understood as: newly diagnosed GD, antithyroid drugs for less than 3 months. RNA was extracted from PBMCs in TRIzol for both TCR sequencing and RNA sequencing. The diagnosis of Graves' disease followed American Thyroid Association guidelines. Recruitment of patients was carried out at an endocrinology department in Xi'an, China. From each patient, around 8.3 milliliters of peripheral blood was collected into an EDTA anticoagulant tube. Ficoll Paque Plus density gradient separation was used to isolate PBMCs, and no additional T cell sorting was done. An Agilent 2100 Bioanalyzer and agarose gel were used to check RNA quality, and a NanoDrop 2000 was used to measure RNA concentration. Relative to germline, V is missing 3 bases and J is missing 8 bases, with 10 bases of the junction outside any gene match. Taken from the germline V gene, the CDR1 and CDR2 loops are SGHTA and FQGNSA. The CDR3 measures 17 amino acids from cysteine to phenylalanine. CDR3 DNA is the only sequence kept; it has 51 bases, read in frame from the first base.

Libraries were built with multiplex PCR. Sequencing took place on an Illumina HiSeq 4000. To build TCR beta libraries, CDR3 regions were amplified by Arm-PCR using iRepertoire HTBI primers. Before sequencing, the PCR products went through gel purification. Processing in the source paper ran as follows. Gene usage analysis of CDR3 amino acid clonotypes used the approximately 62 TRBV and about 15 TRBJ segments found across samples. COPE and FqMerger were used to merge the filtered high-quality paired reads into contigs. BLAST was used to align contigs to IMGT TRBV, TRBD and TRBJ reference genes, and CDR3 was defined according to IMGT. Clonotypes above 0.1% frequency were classified as highly expanded clones. Repertoire diversity was measured by Shannon entropy, and V-J evenness by the Gini coefficient. A clonotype was considered public if more than one individual shared it. The public reads were reprocessed in TCRdb via fastp at Q25 and MiXCR, keeping in-frame beta chains. One record per CDR3 amino acid sequence lists the most common genes and DNA. The V and J calls and clone size come from TCRdb's table, not from the authors' own analysis. Within this sample are about 450,000 distinct CDR3 sequences, with about 16% of them counted one time only. Roughly a tenth of the sample comes from the top ten.

This sample also belongs to another study, concerning T cells in Graves' hyperthyroidism and ophthalmopathy. The second paper states: Stable Graves' hyperthyroidism was defined as the absence of progression to ophthalmopathy over 18 months of follow-up. Hyperthyroidism patients were newly diagnosed, with disease duration under 2 months, and aged 18 to 65 years. The study excluded patients with uncontrolled infections, other autoimmune diseases, pregnancy or lactation. Diagnoses were based on clinical symptoms, serum thyroxine and TRAb, thyroid ultrasound and orbital computed tomography. A first-round RT-PCR of the TCR CDR3 used the HTBI primer set with the Qiagen OneStep RT-PCR kit. Blood samples also contained most of the expanded thyroid clonotypes (frequency above 0.001), which suggests that blood repertoires may reflect thyroid immune responses. A 13 V-J signature model separated ophthalmopathy from stable hyperthyroidism, with 87.88% sensitivity and about 81% specificity in cross-validation and 80%/75% in testing. In validation, progression to ophthalmopathy was predicted by the model with about 70% sensitivity and under 85% specificity, a median of roughly 6 months before onset. TCR V-J signatures able to tell the groups apart were searched for in a discovery cohort of 90 to 100 patients, of whom more than 40 had Graves' ophthalmopathy and roughly 59 had stable Graves' hyperthyroidism. Prospective prediction of ophthalmopathy was tested in an independent validation cohort consisting of 18 to 20 hyperthyroidism patients and approximately 16 patients who later progressed to ophthalmopathy. The 95 to 100 discovery patients were randomly divided into training and test sets at a 7:3 ratio. The study also compared thyroid tissue and blood T-cell repertoires from a handful of Graves' hyperthyroidism patients. Following sampling, methimazole starting at 30 mg daily was given to hyperthyroidism patients, and high-dose intravenous methylprednisolone was given to ophthalmopathy patients. The libraries were constructed in a second round of multiplex PCR and then size-selected and purified. Libraries were sequenced paired-end with 100 bp reads on an Illumina HiSeq2000. SOAPnuke was used to process the raw data, throwing out any read that contained adapters or uncalled bases, had a mean Phred below 15, or lacked an exact constant-primer or identifier match. COPE v1.2.5 was used to merge high-quality paired reads, and clonotypes were defined as unique nucleotide sequences. Clonotypes were aligned to IMGT TRBV, TRBD and TRBJ reference segments using MiTCR v1.1. Only V-J combinations with frequency above 0.0001, covering 98% to 99.2% of repertoires, were analysed. A TCS score was defined as the ratio between F50 (clonal expansion) and ExV (chaos), using BLOSUM62-based TCRdist between CDR3 peptides within each V-J. Welch's t-statistics and random forest reduced fewer than 550 V-J features to under 15, which were used in a naive Bayes classifier (R e1071). Sample size was not statistically predetermined, and investigators were not blinded to group allocation. According to the paper, TCR Vbeta CDR3 sequencing was carried out on about 140 peripheral blood samples, which came from fewer than 50 ophthalmopathy, some 73 hyperthyroidism and about 17 progressor patients.

The source was peripheral blood mononuclear cells (PBMCs), collected at new diagnosis, from a patient treated with antithyroid drugs. The origin of this receptor is a woman aged 25 to 39 with Graves disease. Donor details come from another sample of the same person, matched by shared clones. The sequence links TRBV7-2 to TRBJ1-6; 10 bases in the middle match TRBD1. The sequenced DNA: TGTGCCAGCAGCTTTAGTAGAGGGACAGGGGCCCATTCACCCCTCCACTTT. Its protein product is CASSFSRGTGAHSPLHF.